The T cell receptor (beta chain) described here comes from a study of blood T cell repertoires in COVID-19 (dated by TCRdb to about 2020). In terms of the full investigation: The collaborator samples originated in the United States, Italy and Spain and spanned the acute and convalescent phases of COVID-19. The repertoires were released in a freely available public database intended as a resource for research on the immune response to SARS-CoV-2. The dataset comprised deeply sampled blood TCRbeta repertoires from subjects exposed to, actively infected with, or recovered from COVID-19. The material from the prospective study consisted of cDNA or gDNA derived from T cells, B-cell-depleted T cells, or PBMCs. Where available, HLA class I and class II types were taken from metadata supplied by the sample provider and were not determined by assay-based typing. The sample metadata nearly always contained a de-identified subject ID, COVID-19 status, age in years and sex. The samples were drawn from two sources: the first 160 participants of the ongoing ImmuneRACE study, and 1,000 to 1,500 subjects contributed by 6 global collaborators.

TCRbeta CDR3 regions were amplified from genomic DNA by means of the immunoSEQ Assay, a bias-controlled multiplex PCR. The paper's processing steps were these. The number of nucleated cells in each sample was estimated from the amplification of reference gene primers within the assay. To quantify the absolute abundance of each unique TCRbeta CDR3 rearrangement, sequence reads were collapsed and filtered. For each sample, productive Simpson clonality was calculated as the square root of Simpson's diversity index over productive rearrangements. Imported from immuneACCESS, the table was reduced by TCRdb to in-frame sequences with V and J called. These copies leave out some clones; in studies compared against another copy, an unresolved V gene accounts for under half, and the cause of the remainder is not known. V and J calls and clone size are as listed in that table; D and trimming were resolved from the DNA. Here the sample has roughly 140,000 clones; about four fifths occur a single time. Roughly 10% of the sample is held by the ten biggest clonotypes.

Each collaborating institution followed its own protocols to collect whole blood in K2EDTA tubes. Collaborator samples were shipped for TCRbeta analysis as frozen whole blood, isolated PBMCs, or DNA extracted from either sample type. Results and caveats for the whole study, not just this receptor: The amount of clinical and demographic metadata varied by source and participant and was provided uncurated.

The CDR3 covers 12 residues, taking in both the cysteine and the phenylalanine. The entry retains the CDR3 DNA only, 36 bases that are in frame from base 1. The germline ends are 10 bases apart after V is trimmed by 6 bases and J by 8 bases. Reading the germline V gene (reference sequence) gives CDR1 LNHDA and CDR2 SQIVND. In regard to this clone: Its antigen is not yet known. No much larger clonotype is one base removed from it; base qualities were not supplied.

Sequencing input: peripheral blood. The sequence joins TRBV19 to TRBJ1-4; confidence is insufficient to name the D gene. This clonotype originated in a woman older than 75 in a cohort sampled during active or convalescent COVID-19. In nucleotides, the sequence is TGTGCCAGTAGCCCCCCCCTAGAAAAACTGTTTTTT. This is translated as CASSPPLEKLFF.